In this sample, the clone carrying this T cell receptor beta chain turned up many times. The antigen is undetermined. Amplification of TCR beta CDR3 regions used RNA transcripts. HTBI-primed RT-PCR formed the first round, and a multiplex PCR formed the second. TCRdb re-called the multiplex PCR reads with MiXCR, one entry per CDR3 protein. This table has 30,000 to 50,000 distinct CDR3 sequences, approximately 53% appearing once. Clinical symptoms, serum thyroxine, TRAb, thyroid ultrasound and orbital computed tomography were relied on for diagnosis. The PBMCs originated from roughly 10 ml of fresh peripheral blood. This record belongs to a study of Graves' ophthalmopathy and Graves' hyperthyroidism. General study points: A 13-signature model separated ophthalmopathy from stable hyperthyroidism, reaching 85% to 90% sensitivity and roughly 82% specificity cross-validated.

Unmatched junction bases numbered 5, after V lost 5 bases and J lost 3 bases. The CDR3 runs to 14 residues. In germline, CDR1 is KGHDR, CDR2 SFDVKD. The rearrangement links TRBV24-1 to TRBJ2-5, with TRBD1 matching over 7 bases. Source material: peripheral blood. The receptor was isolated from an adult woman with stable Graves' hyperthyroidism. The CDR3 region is CATSGRTGEETQYF. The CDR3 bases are TGTGCCACCAGTGGACGGACAGGAGAAGAGACCCAGTACTTC.